This T cell receptor (beta chain) stems from a study of CD8 T cells in ankylosing spondylitis. Points from the study as a whole: For ankylosing spondylitis blood, a TCR beta motif of fewer than 10 highly homologous variants appeared characteristic.

The germline gives CDR1 DFQATT, CDR2 SNEGSKA (reference sequence). Trimming took 5 bases from V and 1 from J, leaving 15 bases between them. The CDR3 length is 14 residues. This clonotype was recorded many times. What it recognizes is unknown. TCRdb processed the 5' RACE reads anew with MiXCR; each CDR3 protein has one entry. The sample includes around 340,000 distinct CDR3 sequences, 20% seen only once; the top ten take over 10%. Sequences were obtained from blood, either unsorted or a sorted T cell fraction (not recorded which). The sequence came from a male donor with ankylosing spondylitis or in good health (not recorded which). V usage is TRBV20-1 and J usage is TRBJ2-7; TRBD2 is a possible D gene (6 bases). CDR3 in DNA: TGCAGTGCTCTCCCGGGACTCCAGTCCTACGAGCAGTACTTC. This sequence encodes CSALPGLQSYEQYF.